Listed below are T cell receptor beta chains from one sample, sequenced in a study of blood T cell repertoires in COVID-19. The assay was immunoSEQ multiplex PCR, and TCRdb's table has in-frame clones only and misses some. The repertoire holds under 250,000 clones, with roughly four fifths as singletons. The specimen was peripheral blood. The receptors stem from a woman between 18 and 29 years old with acute or convalescent COVID-19. CDR3s include the opening cysteine and the closing phenylalanine or tryptophan. The order of the fields is clone size, J gene, V gene, D gene, CDR3 protein, CDR3 DNA. A D gene is named only where the DNA matches it firmly. Rows may omit the clone size; those that give it use once, few, many or a size class.

NA | TRBJ2-3 | TRBV5-8 | TRBD1 | CASIEQGATDTQYF | TGTGCCAGTATAGAACAGGGGGCGACAGATACGCAGTATTTT
NA | TRBJ2-7 | TRBV30 | TRBD1 | CAWSGNRGRNEQYF | TGTGCCTGGAGTGGGAACAGGGGCCGCAACGAGCAGTACTTC
NA | TRBJ2-3 | TRBV15 | TRBD2 | CATSREQIHPGTSGSTDTQYF | TGTGCCACCAGCAGAGAACAAATACATCCGGGGACTAGCGGGAGCACAGATACGCAGTATTTT
NA | TRBJ2-7 | TRBV28 | TRBD1 | CASSQTRDSKMQYF | TGTGCCAGCAGCCAGACCCGGGACAGTAAGATGCAGTACTTC
few | TRBJ1-1 | TRBV6-1 | TRBD1 | CASSEGRGWTEAFF | TGTGCCAGCAGTGAAGGCAGGGGGTGGACTGAAGCTTTCTTT
NA | TRBJ2-1 | TRBV28 | TRBD2 | CASSPGLAGFYEQFF | TGTGCCAGCAGTCCTGGACTAGCGGGATTCTATGAGCAGTTCTTC
NA | TRBJ2-7 | TRBV7-2 | NA | CASSLARGDEQYF | TGTGCCAGCAGCTTAGCCAGGGGTGACGAGCAGTACTTC
NA | TRBJ2-1 | TRBV7-6 | NA | CASSLAPEGSDEQFF | TGTGCCAGCAGCTTAGCGCCGGAAGGGAGCGATGAGCAGTTCTTC
NA | TRBJ2-1 | TRBV7-7 | TRBD2 | CASSPSSGSSGEQFF | TGTGCTAGCAGCCCCTCTAGCGGGAGTTCCGGTGAGCAGTTCTTC
NA | TRBJ2-7 | TRBV7-9 | NA | CASSSPGLLNEQYF | TGTGCCAGCAGCTCACCGGGACTCCTAAACGAGCAGTACTTC
NA | TRBJ1-1 | TRBV12-3/TRBV12-4 | NA | CATGWGDTEAFF | TGTGCCACGGGATGGGGGGACACTGAAGCTTTCTTT
NA | TRBJ2-5 | TRBV7-2 | TRBD1 | CASSSWSRTGRKETQYF | TGTGCCAGCAGCTCCTGGTCCCGGACAGGGAGAAAAGAGACCCAGTACTTC
NA | TRBJ1-2 | TRBV29-1 | NA | CSVEESGGHPYGYTF | TGCAGCGTTGAAGAATCGGGGGGGCACCCCTATGGCTACACCTTC
NA | TRBJ2-1 | TRBV29-1 | NA | CSVGRDEQFF | TGCAGCGTTGGGAGGGATGAGCAGTTCTTC
NA | TRBJ2-6 | TRBV2 | TRBD2 | CASKILGASGPLSGANVLTF | TGTGCCAGCAAGATCCTTGGAGCTAGCGGGCCCCTCTCTGGGGCCAACGTCCTGACTTTC
NA | TRBJ1-1 | TRBV6-5 | NA | CASSYAQIKNTEAFF | TGTGCCAGCAGTTACGCCCAGATTAAGAACACTGAAGCTTTCTTT
NA | TRBJ2-5 | TRBV24-1 | TRBD2 | CATSDFLRGASGIGTQYF | TGTGCCACCAGTGATTTTCTTCGTGGGGCTAGCGGGATTGGGACCCAGTACTTC
NA | TRBJ1-1 | TRBV19 | TRBD1 | CASARGRAFF | TGTGCCAGTGCCAGGGGGCGAGCTTTCTTT
NA | TRBJ2-7 | TRBV7-2 | TRBD2 | CASSPAGDTYEQYF | TGTGCCAGCAGCCCAGCGGGGGACACCTACGAGCAGTACTTC
once | TRBJ1-1 | TRBV6-5 | NA | CASSYLPRNTEAFF | TGTGCCAGCAGTTATTTACCGCGGAACACTGAAGCTTTCTTT
NA | TRBJ2-7 | TRBV6-5 | NA | CASSRQAGLYEQYF | TGTGCCAGCAGCCGACAGGCCGGCCTCTACGAGCAGTACTTC
once | TRBJ2-7 | TRBV7-2 | TRBD2 | CASSLEAGVGEQYF | TGTGCCAGCAGCTTAGAAGCGGGAGTAGGCGAGCAGTACTTC
NA | TRBJ2-1 | TRBV9 | TRBD1 | CASSGLTGVGEQFF | TGTGCCAGCAGCGGCCTAACAGGGGTAGGTGAGCAGTTCTTC
NA | TRBJ2-5 | TRBV7-2 | NA | CASSPWASAQETQYF | TGTGCCAGCAGCCCCTGGGCTAGCGCGCAAGAGACCCAGTACTTC
NA | TRBJ2-7 | TRBV9 | TRBD1 | CASSLSGQGSYEQYF | TGTGCCAGCAGCCTCTCGGGACAGGGCTCGTACGAGCAGTACTTC
NA | TRBJ2-3 | TRBV5-8 | TRBD1 | CASSLYRDRASTDTQYF | TGTGCCAGCAGCCTGTACCGGGACAGGGCTAGCACAGATACGCAGTATTTT
NA | TRBJ2-5 | TRBV27 | NA | CASSSAEAAQETQYF | TGTGCCAGCAGCTCGGCGGAGGCAGCCCAAGAGACCCAGTACTTC
NA | TRBJ2-1 | TRBV7-7 | TRBD1 | CASSSRPPDRDFNEQFF | TGTGCTAGCAGCTCCAGACCTCCGGACAGGGACTTCAATGAGCAGTTCTTC
NA | TRBJ2-1 | TRBV6-2/TRBV6-3 | TRBD2 | CASSPTGLAGEQFF | TGTGCCAGCAGCCCAACTGGACTAGCGGGAGAGCAGTTCTTC
NA | TRBJ2-5 | TRBV5-1 | TRBD1 | CASSLHTGADETQYF | TGCGCCAGCAGCTTGCACACAGGGGCGGATGAGACCCAGTACTTC
NA | TRBJ2-7 | TRBV5-1 | NA | CASRSGVTYEQYF | TGCGCCAGCCGATCGGGAGTCACCTACGAGCAGTACTTC
NA | TRBJ2-5 | TRBV29-1 | TRBD2 | CSVEEVGGRALETQYF | TGCAGCGTTGAAGAGGTGGGCGGGAGGGCCTTAGAGACCCAGTACTTC
NA | TRBJ2-7 | TRBV28 | TRBD2 | CASSSGGSLDEQYF | TGTGCCAGCAGTTCCGGCGGGAGTCTCGACGAGCAGTACTTC
NA | TRBJ1-5 | TRBV23-1 | NA | CASSQPQGNQPQHF | TGCGCCAGCAGTCAACCACAGGGCAATCAGCCCCAGCATTTT
once | TRBJ2-5 | TRBV14 | NA | CASSQDVGSGETQYF | TGTGCCAGCAGCCAAGATGTTGGCTCGGGTGAGACCCAGTACTTC
NA | TRBJ1-1 | TRBV27 | NA | CASSLKGGTNTEAFF | TGTGCCAGCAGTTTAAAAGGGGGTACGAACACTGAAGCTTTCTTT
NA | TRBJ1-1 | TRBV7-9 | NA | CASSLEAGSEAFF | TGTGCCAGCAGCTTAGAGGCAGGGTCTGAAGCTTTCTTT
NA | TRBJ2-2 | TRBV10-3 | NA | CAISELGGMNTGELFF | TGTGCCATCAGTGAGTTAGGCGGGATGAACACCGGGGAGCTGTTTTTT
NA | TRBJ2-7 | TRBV23-1 | TRBD2 | CASRPSLAGIYEQYF | TGCGCCAGCAGACCCTCACTAGCGGGAATTTACGAGCAGTACTTC
many | TRBJ2-3 | TRBV3-1/TRBV3-2 | TRBD2 | CASSRQLGLAGGRGTDTQYF | TGTGCCAGCAGCAGGCAGCTGGGACTAGCGGGAGGGAGGGGCACAGATACGCAGTATTTT
NA | TRBJ2-5 | TRBV7-8 | TRBD2 | CASSSASGTTETQYF | TGTGCCAGCAGCTCGGCCAGCGGGACTACGGAGACCCAGTACTTC
once | TRBJ2-3 | TRBV4-3 | TRBD2 | CASSQDIPTSGISTDTQYF | TGCGCCAGCAGCCAAGACATCCCTACTAGCGGGATCAGCACAGATACGCAGTATTTT
NA | TRBJ2-1 | TRBV7-9 | TRBD2 | CASSFYGTSEFF | TGTGCCAGCAGCTTCTACGGGACTAGCGAGTTCTTC
NA | TRBJ2-7 | TRBV7-6 | TRBD2 | CASSLEASGSHEQYF | TGTGCCAGCAGCTTAGAGGCTAGCGGGAGCCACGAGCAGTACTTC
NA | TRBJ2-2 | TRBV6-6 | TRBD1 | CASSYSRTGNTGELFF | TGTGCCAGCAGTTACTCACGGACAGGGAACACCGGGGAGCTGTTTTTT
few | TRBJ1-5 | TRBV9 | NA | CASSAGWAEPQHF | TGTGCCAGCAGCGCGGGGTGGGCTGAGCCCCAGCATTTT
NA | TRBJ2-1 | TRBV6-4 | NA | CASSDGGVGEQFF | TGTGCCAGCAGTGATGGAGGGGTTGGTGAGCAGTTCTTC